These 20 T cell receptor beta chains came from one sample sequenced in a study of PD-L1 blockade in urothelial cancer. Time point meaning: pretreatment peripheral blood. The protocol was immunoSEQ multiplex PCR, while the TCRdb copy is restricted to in-frame clones and leaves out a portion. The table has approximately 88,000 clones, about four fifths seen once. Sequencing used PBMCs, obtained around atezolizumab (anti-PD-L1) treatment. These receptors were taken from a man in his fifties or sixties with urothelial cancer.

The rearrangement links TRBV10-1 to TRBJ2-7, with TRBD2 identical over 7 bases. From germline, CDR1 is WNHNN and CDR2 SYGVQD (reference sequence). The CDR3 has 14 residues. V gave up 6 bases and J gave up 4 bases; unmatched junction bases: 9. Here the CDR3 DNA reads TGCGCCAGCAGCACACAACCGGGGGGTTACGAGCAGTACTTC. Encoded protein: CASSTQPGGYEQYF.

This chain joins TRBV19 and TRBJ1-5; TRBD1 is a possible D gene (6 bases). Trimming pared 4 bases from V and 1 base from J, leaving 14 bases between. Germline CDR1 reads LNHDA; CDR2 reads SQIVND (reference sequence). The CDR3 is 16 residues long. The CDR3 is CASSKPWTVSNQPQHF. The CDR3 DNA reads TGTGCCAGTAGTAAACCTTGGACAGTAAGCAATCAGCCCCAGCATTTT. Combining the CDR3 with reference TRBV19 and TRBJ1-5 gives the whole variable domain DGGITQSPKYLFRKEGQNVTLSCEQNLNHDAMYWYRQDPGQGLRLIYYSQIVNDFQKGDIAEGYSVSREKKESFPLTVTSAQKNPTAFYLCASSKPWTVSNQPQHFGDGTRLSIL.

The chain carries TRBV6-6 and TRBJ1-2; 8 bases fit TRBD1. With V trimmed by 0 bases and J by 6 bases, 6 bases remained unmatched. The CDR3 has 15 residues. From germline, CDR1 is MNHNY and CDR2 SVGAGI (reference sequence). The CDR3 region is CASSYSTTGANGYTF. DNA for the CDR3: TGTGCCAGCAGTTACTCTACGACAGGGGCGAATGGCTACACCTTC.

The chain carries TRBV9 and TRBJ2-1, with 7 bases that match TRBD2. The CDR3 runs to 16 residues. Germline trimming cut 1 base from V and 2 bases from J; bases unmatched to any gene: 6. From germline, CDR1 is SGDLS and CDR2 YYNGEE. The CDR3 loop reads CASSVSAGAAYNEQFF. CDR3 nucleotides: TGTGCCAGCAGCGTATCGGCGGGAGCCGCCTACAATGAGCAGTTCTTC.

The chain is built from TRBV11-2 and TRBJ2-5; 9 nucleotides agree with TRBD1. After removal of 5 bases from V and 5 bases from J, the junction contained 6 bases not matched to a gene. The CDR3 is 14 residues long. Germline CDR1 reads SGHAT; CDR2 reads FQNNGV. CDR3 protein: CASSHRGRKETQYF. The CDR3 DNA sequence: TGTGCCAGCAGCCACAGGGGGCGCAAGGAGACCCAGTACTTC.

The chain carries TRBV7-9 and TRBJ1-6; TRBD1 matches 7 bases. Germline V lookup: CDR1 SEHNR, CDR2 FQNEAQ (reference sequence). V was pared by 5 bases and J by 7 bases, with 8 bases of the junction left unmatched. The CDR3 extends over 15 amino acids. CDR3 loop: CASSPTGLWNSPLHF. The CDR3 nucleotides read TGTGCCAGCAGCCCGACAGGGCTATGGAATTCACCCCTCCACTTT.

This chain links TRBV10-2 with TRBJ2-5; TRBD2 might be the D (5 bases). V was cut by 3 bases and J by 1 base, with 12 bases left in between. Looked up from germline, CDR1 is WSHSY and CDR2 is SAAADI. There are 15 residues in the CDR3. CDR3 sequence: CASSDHWTSQETQYF. The CDR3 coding sequence is TGCGCCAGCAGTGACCATTGGACTTCCCAAGAGACCCAGTACTTC.

This sequence joins TRBV18 and TRBJ1-1, with TRBD1 matching 7 bases. The V and J ends lost 4 bases and 5 bases, in that order; junction bases with no gene match: 7. There are 14 residues in the CDR3. CDR1 KGHSH and CDR2 LQKENI come from the germline V gene. The CDR3, as DNA: TGTGCCAGCTCACGAGGTACAGGGGTAACTGAAGCTTTCTTT. Translation gives CASSRGTGVTEAFF.

This chain joins TRBV10-2 and TRBJ1-3; D might be TRBD1 (6 bases). The CDR3 contains 15 residues. The V end lost 5 bases, the J end lost 2 bases, and 13 bases lay between the germline ends. The germline CDR1 and CDR2 sequences are WSHSY and SAAADI. The CDR3 loop is CASSQGTSTGNTIYF. The DNA for the CDR3 is TGCGCCAGCAGTCAGGGGACCTCCACTGGAAACACCATATATTTT.

The chain employs TRBV7-2 and TRBJ2-7; the D gene is possibly TRBD1 (6 bases). Trimming shortened V by 4 bases and J by 3 bases, and 13 bases separated the two germline ends. CDR1 and CDR2 from the germline V gene are SGHTA and FQGNSA. CDR3 length: 14 residues. CDR3 in amino acids: CASSYRAPIYEQYF. CDR3 nucleotides: TGTGCCAGCAGCTACAGGGCGCCTATCTACGAGCAGTACTTC.

V is TRBV7-2 and J is TRBJ2-5; D is undetermined. Trimming pared 5 bases from V and 3 bases from J, leaving 10 bases between. The CDR3 runs 13 residues. The germline V gene encodes CDR1 SGHTA and CDR2 FQGNSA. The CDR3 DNA reads as TGTGCCAGCAGCCAGAACCAGAAAGAGACCCAGTACTTC. It codes for CASSQNQKETQYF.

This clone was detected only once. The chain links TRBV18 to TRBJ1-4; 10 bases are a match to TRBD1. The CDR3 is made up of 16 amino acids. The junction had 12 bases not matched to a gene; V was cut back by 6 bases and J by 8 bases. CDR1 KGHSH and CDR2 LQKENI come from the germline V gene. CDR3 in amino acids: CASSRYDRGRGEKLFF. CDR3 nucleotide sequence: TGTGCCAGCTCTCGATATGACAGGGGGCGAGGAGAAAAACTGTTTTTT. The full variable domain, its missing parts supplied by reference TRBV18 and TRBJ1-4, is NAGVMQNPRHLVRRRGQEARLRCSPMKGHSHVYWYRQLPEEGLKFMVYLQKENIIDESGMPKERFSAEFPKEGPSILRIQQVVRGDSAAYFCASSRYDRGRGEKLFFGSGTQLSVL.

This rearrangement joins TRBV7-6 to TRBJ2-1, with TRBD2 as a possible D gene (6 bases). Trimming took 1 base from V and 11 from J, leaving 12 bases between them. The germline gives CDR1 SGHVS, CDR2 FNYEAQ. The CDR3 covers 13 residues. The CDR3, as DNA: TGTGCCAGCAGCTTAGGGGGGGTAGGAAAGCAGTTCTTC. This codes for CASSLGGVGKQFF.

This chain links TRBV7-2 with TRBJ2-2, with 8 bases identical to TRBD2. V lost 6 bases to trimming and J lost 5 bases; unmatched junction nucleotides: 8. This CDR3 contains 15 residues. Germline V lookup: CDR1 SGHTA, CDR2 FQGNSA. DNA for the CDR3: TGTGCCAGCAGAATAGCGGGGCCCGGGACCGGGGAGCTGTTTTTT. It specifies CASRIAGPGTGELFF.

The chain uses TRBV5-1 and TRBJ2-5, with 7 bases fitting TRBD1. Unmatched junction bases numbered 10, after V lost 2 bases and J lost 3 bases. Germline V gene lookup returns CDR1 SGHRS and CDR2 YFSETQ. The length of the CDR3 is 16 residues. CDR3 residues: CASSLELTGLKETQYF. The CDR3 DNA sequence: TGCGCCAGCAGCTTAGAACTGACAGGGTTGAAAGAGACCCAGTACTTC. Full variable domain (rest looked up from reference TRBV5-1 and TRBJ2-5): KAGVTQTPRYLIKTRGQQVTLSCSPISGHRSVSWYQQTPGQGLQFLFEYFSETQRNKGNFPGRFSGRQFSNSRSEMNVSTLELGDSALYLCASSLELTGLKETQYFGPGTRLLVL.

The chain has TRBV28 and TRBJ1-6, with D hard to call. The V and J ends lost 3 bases and 12 bases respectively, with 12 bases between them. The length of the CDR3 is 13 residues. Germline V gene lookup returns CDR1 MDHEN and CDR2 SYDVKM. This chain's CDR3 is CASSFNSRGPLHF. The DNA for the CDR3 is TGTGCCAGCAGTTTCAACTCCCGGGGACCCCTCCACTTT.

This clone was observed a single time. V and J are TRBV29-1 and TRBJ2-5; 11 bases fit TRBD1. This CDR3 spans 15 amino acids. V lost 6 bases to trimming and J lost 5 bases; unmatched junction nucleotides: 11. Germline loops: CDR1 SQVTM, CDR2 ANQGSEA. The CDR3 DNA sequence: TGCAGCGTGACCGGACAGGGGGCTAATGAGGAGACCCAGTACTTC. This gives the protein CSVTGQGANEETQYF.

CDR3 residues: CASSGTQSNYGYTF. The DNA of the CDR3 is TGTGCCAGCTCGGGGACACAATCTAACTATGGCTACACCTTC. V usage is TRBV18 and J usage is TRBJ1-2; TRBD1 might be the D (6 bases). The V gene's germline CDR1 is KGHSH and CDR2 LQKENI. The ends were cut back, 6 bases at V and 0 bases at J, with 11 bases in the middle. The CDR3 covers 14 residues. Full variable domain (outside the CDR3, taken from reference TRBV18 and TRBJ1-2): NAGVMQNPRHLVRRRGQEARLRCSPMKGHSHVYWYRQLPEEGLKFMVYLQKENIIDESGMPKERFSAEFPKEGPSILRIQQVVRGDSAAYFCASSGTQSNYGYTFGSGTRLTVV.

The V call is TRBV5-6, the J call TRBJ2-2; possible D gene TRBD1, 5 bases. The germline gives CDR1 SGHDT, CDR2 YYEEEE. The CDR3 is 15 residues long. Between the trimmed V and J ends, which lost 1 base and 4 bases, there was a span of 11 bases. DNA for the CDR3: TGTGCCAGCAGCTTGAGGGGATATACCACCGGGGAGCTGTTTTTT. Amino acids: CASSLRGYTTGELFF.

In its sample, this clone was seen a few times. Here the CDR3 reads CASRTPLAGDRTDTQYF. CDR3 sequence (DNA): TGTGCCAGCAGAACTCCGCTAGCGGGGGATCGAACAGATACGCAGTATTTT. The chain uses TRBV2 and TRBJ2-3, with 10 nucleotides matching TRBD2. The ends lost 6 bases at V and 3 bases at J; junction bases unmatched: 12. CDR3 length: 17 residues. Per germline, CDR1 SNHLY and CDR2 FYNNEI.